Shown below are 10 T cell receptor beta chains from a single sample sequenced in a study of T cell responses to AZD1222 COVID-19 vaccine (dated by TCRdb to about 2021). Library construction relied on the immunoSEQ multiplex PCR assay. TCRdb holds this immuneACCESS table with in-frame rearrangements only. Some clones are missing; in checked studies, unresolved V genes explain under half, and the rest has no known cause. This sample is represented by 200,000 or so clones; approximately 95% of them were singletons. The ten largest clones represent roughly 1% of the sample. Interpreted using the paper, the time point label stands for: about 28 days (+/-7) after the second vaccine dose. The sample consisted of peripheral blood, taken 28 days after the second AZD1222 dose. Every receptor here comes from an adult who received the AZD1222 COVID-19 vaccine.

This clone was found once. V and J are TRBV4-2 and TRBJ2-7, with 8 nucleotides matching TRBD1. From germline, CDR1 is LGHNA and CDR2 YNFKEQ. J gave up 0 bases and V 0 bases, and 4 bases lay outside the gene matches. The CDR3 extends over 16 amino acids. The CDR3 sequence is CASSQDGQGISYEQYF. The CDR3 DNA follows: TGTGCCAGCAGCCAAGATGGACAGGGCATCTCCTACGAGCAGTACTTC.

The chain recombines TRBV9 with TRBJ2-2; weak D call: TRBD2 (5 bases). Deletions cut 0 bases from V and 4 bases from J, with 10 bases between. The CDR3 loop spans 15 amino acids. Germline V gene data show CDR1 as SGDLS and CDR2 as YYNGEE. The CDR3: CASSVADYPTGELFF. The CDR3 nucleotides are TGTGCCAGCAGCGTAGCTGACTACCCCACCGGGGAGCTGTTTTTT.

This clone was counted a few times. J is TRBJ2-1 and V is TRBV5-8; 8 bases fit TRBD2. The CDR3 runs to 15 residues. Trimming removed 6 bases from V and 5 bases from J; junction bases left unmatched: 10. Germline CDR1 is SGHTS and CDR2 is YDEGEE. The CDR3 loop reads CASILLSGVNNEQFF. CDR3 DNA sequence: TGTGCCAGCATCCTGCTTAGCGGGGTAAACAATGAGCAGTTCTTC.

J is TRBJ1-1 and V is TRBV6-1, with D uncertain. Trimming removed 3 bases from V and 2 bases from J, with 7 bases in between. The CDR3 is 13 amino acids. Germline loops: CDR1 MNHNS, CDR2 SASEGT. Written as DNA, the CDR3 is TGTGCCAGCAGTGACGGGAAAAACACTGAAGCTTTCTTT. Protein product: CASSDGKNTEAFF.

The chain uses TRBV5-1 and TRBJ1-1; D is ambiguous. CDR3 size: 13 residues. Trimming pared 4 bases from V and 0 bases from J, leaving 7 bases between. Germline CDR1 SGHRS, CDR2 YFSETQ. CDR3: CASSLGMNTEAFF. CDR3 coding DNA: TGCGCCAGCAGCCTTGGGATGAACACTGAAGCTTTCTTT.

CDR3 region: CASSLTREGRQPQHF. DNA of the CDR3: TGTGCCAGCAGCCTTACTCGGGAAGGCCGACAGCCCCAGCATTTT. V usage is TRBV16 and J usage is TRBJ1-5; no firm D call. The V gene's germline CDR1 is KGHSY and CDR2 FQNENV. CDR3 length: 15 amino acids. Deletions cut 4 bases from V and 7 bases from J, with 17 bases between.

The chain uses TRBV12-3 or TRBV12-4 and TRBJ1-1; D call uncertain. With 2 bases removed from V and 4 bases from J, the gap between germline ends came to 8 bases. CDR3 length equals 13 residues. Written as DNA, the CDR3 is TGTGCCAGCAGTTTATTCTTGGGCACTGAAGCTTTCTTT. Protein: CASSLFLGTEAFF.

The rearrangement joins TRBV5-1 to TRBJ1-2; maybe TRBD1 (6 bases). Germline V gene data show CDR1 as SGHRS and CDR2 as YFSETQ. V was pared by 4 bases and J by 1 base, with 11 bases between. The CDR3 length is 14 residues. CDR3 in amino acids: CASSPGDGNYGYTF. The DNA of the CDR3 is TGCGCCAGCAGCCCAGGGGACGGTAACTATGGCTACACCTTC.

The chain uses TRBV13 and TRBJ1-2, with D possibly being TRBD1 (5 bases). The V gene's germline CDR1 is PRHDT and CDR2 FYEKMQ (reference sequence). CDR3 size: 12 residues. V was trimmed by 8 bases and J by 4 bases, leaving 11 bases between them. The CDR3 DNA follows: TGTGCCAGCTTTGACAGAGTCTATGGCTACACCTTC. Protein: CASFDRVYGYTF.

The genes are TRBV5-1 and TRBJ1-2; D is unresolved. V lost 0 bases and J 2 bases, leaving 5 bases between the germline ends. Germline V gene sequence: CDR1 SGHRS, CDR2 YFSETQ. CDR3 length: 13 amino acids. Here the CDR3 reads CASSLAQNYGYTF. The DNA for the CDR3 is TGCGCCAGCAGCTTGGCTCAGAACTATGGCTACACCTTC.